The 14 T cell receptor beta chains reported below all come from one sample, sequenced in a study of CD8 T cells in Susac syndrome. A quantity of roughly 0.5 to 1 ug RNA underwent reverse transcription using random hexamers. One entry per CDR3 protein, called by TCRdb with MiXCR from the immunoSEQ multiplex PCR reads. Of more than 200,000 distinct CDR3 sequences listed, roughly 90% were seen once; the top ten hold roughly 0.13%. Sequencing was carried out using CD8+ T cells from PBMCs. Every receptor here comes from a human donor with multiple sclerosis.

The chain recombines TRBV29-1 with TRBJ2-7; D gene ambiguous. The CDR3 sequence is 12 residues long. Trimming removed 0 bases at V and 2 bases at J, with 5 bases between. Germline CDR1 is SQVTM and CDR2 is ANQGSEA. This chain's CDR3 is CSVEDRAYEQYF. CDR3 DNA: TGCAGCGTTGAAGACAGAGCCTACGAGCAGTACTTC.

This chain uses TRBV19 with TRBJ1-2, with unresolved D. The CDR3 spans 14 residues. Between the trimmed V and J ends, which lost 9 bases and 4 bases, there was a span of 18 bases. Germline V gene lookup returns CDR1 LNHDA and CDR2 SQIVND (reference sequence). The CDR3 DNA reads as TGTGCCAGGACCCCCGAATGGGCGGCCTATGGCTACACCTTC. This translates into CARTPEWAAYGYTF.

The rearrangement links TRBV29-1 to TRBJ2-2; D not certain. From germline, CDR1 is SQVTM and CDR2 ANQGSEA. This CDR3 has 12 residues. V dropped 7 bases and J dropped 4 bases, with 10 bases sitting between them. The CDR3 sequence: CSALKTTGELFF. Here the CDR3 DNA reads TGCAGCGCCCTAAAAACCACCGGGGAGCTGTTTTTT.

The rearrangement links TRBV13 to TRBJ1-4; the D gene is possibly TRBD1 (5 bases). Trimming took 3 bases from V and 4 from J, leaving 12 bases between them. CDR1 is PRHDT, CDR2 FYEKMQ, per germline (reference sequence). This CDR3 has 15 residues. The CDR3 reads CASSFAGRSNEKLFF. In DNA, the CDR3 is TGTGCCAGCAGCTTTGCAGGGCGTAGTAATGAAAAACTGTTTTTT.

The chain employs TRBV7-3 and TRBJ2-5; 9 bases align to TRBD2. V dropped 3 bases and J dropped 5; count of bases not matched to a gene: 7. The CDR3 is made up of 15 amino acids. CDR1 and CDR2 from the germline V gene are SGHTA and FQGTGA. The CDR3: CASSLTSGGIETQYF. The CDR3 nucleotides are TGTGCCAGCAGCTTGACCAGCGGGGGGATCGAGACCCAGTACTTC.

The chain links TRBV4-2 to TRBJ2-7; 10 nucleotides line up with TRBD1. The CDR3 has 13 residues. In germline, CDR1 is LGHNA, CDR2 YNFKEQ. V was pared by 5 bases and J by 4 bases, with 2 bases of the junction left unmatched. As DNA, the CDR3 is TGTGCCAGCAGCGAGGACAGGGGGTACGAGCAGTACTTC. The encoded protein is CASSEDRGYEQYF.

V usage is TRBV9 and J usage is TRBJ1-2; TRBD1 matches at 8 bases. Germline values: CDR1 SGDLS, CDR2 YYNGEE. The junction had 9 bases not matched to a gene; V was cut back by 0 bases and J by 8 bases. CDR3 length: 15 amino acids. In nucleotides, the CDR3 is TGTGCCAGCAGCGTAGATGGGGCGGACAGGGACGGCTACACCTTC. Translating it yields CASSVDGADRDGYTF.

This chain uses TRBV9 with TRBJ2-1; 11 positions match TRBD2. The germline gives CDR1 SGDLS, CDR2 YYNGEE. The CDR3 is made up of 15 amino acids. The V segment lost 5 bases and the J segment 4 bases; nucleotides outside the gene matches: 5. The CDR3 bases are TGTGCCAGCAGGCCCACTAGCGGGGGTTACAATGAGCAGTTCTTC. Amino acids: CASRPTSGGYNEQFF.

V usage is TRBV24-1 and J usage is TRBJ2-5; 7 nucleotides line up with TRBD1. CDR3 size: 12 residues. Germline assignment: CDR1 KGHDR and CDR2 SFDVKD. Trimming at V came to 0 bases and at J to 13 bases, leaving 4 bases not matched to a gene. The CDR3, as DNA: TGTGCCACCAGTGATTTGGGACAGGCCATGTACTTC. It codes for CATSDLGQAMYF.

The chain links TRBV12-3 or TRBV12-4 to TRBJ1-2; TRBD1 matches at 8 bases. The V segment lost 11 bases and the J segment 6 bases; nucleotides outside the gene matches: 8. The CDR3 is made up of 12 amino acids. In nucleotides, the CDR3 is TGTGCCGTGGACAGGGCCCTCGATGGCTACACCTTC. It codes for CAVDRALDGYTF.

The rearrangement joins TRBV7-9 to TRBJ1-2; 10 bases are shared with TRBD1. This CDR3 spans 15 amino acids. After removal of 4 bases from V and 3 bases from J, the junction contained 5 bases not matched to a gene. Germline lookup yields CDR1 SEHNR and CDR2 FQNEAQ (reference sequence). CDR3 loop: CASSSDRGEDYGYTF. The CDR3 nucleotides read TGTGCCAGCAGCTCGGACAGGGGGGAAGACTATGGCTACACCTTC.

CDR3 loop: CASGGGLAGPGELFF. CDR3 coding DNA: TGTGCCAGCGGGGGGGGACTAGCGGGTCCCGGGGAGCTGTTTTTT. V usage is TRBV7-3 and J usage is TRBJ2-2; 12 bases are a match to TRBD2. The CDR3 extends over 15 amino acids. Trimming cost V 8 bases and J 6 bases; bases outside gene matches: 7. Per the germline V gene, CDR1 is SGHTA and CDR2 is FQGTGA.

This chain uses TRBV5-6 with TRBJ1-2; a possible D gene is TRBD1 (6 bases). Germline V gene sequence: CDR1 SGHDT, CDR2 YYEEEE. There are 15 residues in the CDR3. V lost 0 bases and J lost 8, with 17 bases in between. DNA of the CDR3: TGTGCCAGCAGCTTGGGGGGGACAACCAGCGGAGGCTACACCTTC. As protein: CASSLGGTTSGGYTF.

A word on this clonotype: A junction end diverges from the germline sequence, so it may reflect a read error. This sequence joins TRBV12-3 or TRBV12-4 and TRBJ2-3, with 9 bases fitting TRBD2. This CDR3 is 15 amino acids long. The CDR3 DNA sequence: TGTGCCAGCAGGTTAGCGGGGGCCAACACAGATACGCAGTATTTT. It translates to CASRLAGANTDTQYF.